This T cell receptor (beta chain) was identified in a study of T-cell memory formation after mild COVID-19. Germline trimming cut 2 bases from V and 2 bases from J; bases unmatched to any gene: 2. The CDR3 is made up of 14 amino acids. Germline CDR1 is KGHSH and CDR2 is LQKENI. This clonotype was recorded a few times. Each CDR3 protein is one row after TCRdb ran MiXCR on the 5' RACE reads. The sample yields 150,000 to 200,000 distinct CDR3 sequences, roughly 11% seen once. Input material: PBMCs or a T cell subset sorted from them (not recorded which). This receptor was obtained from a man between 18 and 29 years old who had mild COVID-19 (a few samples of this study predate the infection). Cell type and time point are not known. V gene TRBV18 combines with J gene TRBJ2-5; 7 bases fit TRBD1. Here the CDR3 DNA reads TGTGCCAGCTCACCAAGGGGACAGCAAGAGACCCAGTACTTC. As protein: CASSPRGQQETQYF.